This TCR beta chain was retrieved from a study of T-cell memory formation after mild COVID-19. About the study: Across donors, TCR clusters were largely donor specific. Broader study findings: Prior to infection, memory already included some responding clones, suggesting cross-reactive memory joined. Clones that contracted clustered mainly in CM and EM if CD4+ and in EMRA if CD8+.

The germline V gene encodes CDR1 MGHDK and CDR2 SYGVNS. V trimming: 5 bases; J trimming: 2 bases; junction bases outside the gene matches: 8. The CDR3 length is 17 residues. From 5'RACE with constant-segment primers came TCR alpha and TCR beta cDNA libraries that carried sample barcodes and UMIs. TCRdb re-called the 5' RACE reads through MiXCR, storing one row per CDR3 protein. The table has hundreds of thousands of distinct CDR3 sequences, about a fifth seen once. As for this clonotype: Its antigen remains unknown.

This chain connects TRBV25-1 to TRBJ2-7; TRBD2 matches at 14 bases. The clonotype comes from an adult woman who had mild COVID-19 (a few samples of this study predate the infection). Cell type and time point are not known. The sample consisted of PBMCs or a T cell subset sorted from them (not recorded which). The CDR3: CASSRPGLAGVTYEQYF. In DNA form, the CDR3 reads TGTGCCAGCAGTAGACCGGGACTAGCGGGAGTTACCTACGAGCAGTACTTC.